This T cell receptor beta chain was identified during a study of cytomegalovirus exposure and HLA in healthy donors. Study conclusions and caveats: There were 150 to 200 TCR beta chains listed as cytomegalovirus-associated. A missense DCLRE1C variant was associated with V- and J-gene trimming of TCR beta chains in a later analysis, and an independent cohort replicated the association. Within a later analysis, the majority of CMV-associated TCR beta chains appeared HLA-restricted. In a later analysis, DRB1 alleles had the most associated TCRs; HLA-C alleles the fewest.

This CDR3 spans 15 amino acids. Germline V gives CDR1 GTSNPN, CDR2 SVGIG (reference sequence). Losses at the gene ends were 3 bases for V and 6 bases for J; bases not matched to a gene: 9. The PCR was carried out with 60 Vbeta primers and 13 Jbeta primers. Sequenced by immunoSEQ multiplex PCR; TCRdb stores in-frame clones only, minus some. The listing records under 70,000 clones. Remarks on this clone: The antigen remains unidentified.

The chain is built from TRBV30 and TRBJ1-5; 9 bases line up with TRBD1. Source material: PBMCs. The source is a woman aged 30 to 39 in good health and CMV-seropositive. In nucleotides, the CDR3 is TGTGCCTGGAGCGGGGACAGGGAAGCAGGTCAGCCCCAGCATTTT. Protein: CAWSGDREAGQPQHF.